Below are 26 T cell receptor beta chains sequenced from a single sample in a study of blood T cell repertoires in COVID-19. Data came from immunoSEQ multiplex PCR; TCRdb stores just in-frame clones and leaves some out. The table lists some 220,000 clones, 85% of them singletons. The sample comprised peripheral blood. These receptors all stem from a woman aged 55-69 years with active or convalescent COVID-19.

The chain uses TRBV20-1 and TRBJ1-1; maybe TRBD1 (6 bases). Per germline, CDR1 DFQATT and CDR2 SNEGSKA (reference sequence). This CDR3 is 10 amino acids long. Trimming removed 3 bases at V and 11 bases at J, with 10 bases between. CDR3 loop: CSARPGEAFF. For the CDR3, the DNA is TGCAGTGCTAGGCCAGGGGAGGCTTTCTTT.

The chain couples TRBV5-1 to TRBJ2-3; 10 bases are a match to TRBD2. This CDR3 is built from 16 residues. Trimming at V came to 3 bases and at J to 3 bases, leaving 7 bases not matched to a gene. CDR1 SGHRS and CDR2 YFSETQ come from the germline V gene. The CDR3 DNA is TGCGCCAGCAGCTCTCCTAGCGGGAGAGGGACAGATACGCAGTATTTT. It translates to CASSSPSGRGTDTQYF.

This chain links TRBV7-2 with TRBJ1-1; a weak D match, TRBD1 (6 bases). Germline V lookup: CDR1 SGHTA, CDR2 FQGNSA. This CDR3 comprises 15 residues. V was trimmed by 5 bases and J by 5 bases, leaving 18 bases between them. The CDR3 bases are TGTGCCAGCAGCCCTCGCGGGGGGGCGAGGACTGAAGCTTTCTTT. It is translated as CASSPRGGARTEAFF.

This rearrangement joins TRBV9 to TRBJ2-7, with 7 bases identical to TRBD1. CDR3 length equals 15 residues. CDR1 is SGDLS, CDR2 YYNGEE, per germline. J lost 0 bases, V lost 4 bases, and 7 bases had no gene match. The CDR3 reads CASSFGQDGSYEQYF. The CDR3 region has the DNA TGTGCCAGCAGCTTCGGACAGGACGGCTCCTACGAGCAGTACTTC.

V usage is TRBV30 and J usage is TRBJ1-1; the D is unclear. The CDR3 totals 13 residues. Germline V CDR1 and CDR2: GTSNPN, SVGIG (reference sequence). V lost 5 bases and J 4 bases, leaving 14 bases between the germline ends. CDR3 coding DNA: TGTGCCTGGCGGCGCGGGGTGAGCACTGAAGCTTTCTTT. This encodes CAWRRGVSTEAFF.

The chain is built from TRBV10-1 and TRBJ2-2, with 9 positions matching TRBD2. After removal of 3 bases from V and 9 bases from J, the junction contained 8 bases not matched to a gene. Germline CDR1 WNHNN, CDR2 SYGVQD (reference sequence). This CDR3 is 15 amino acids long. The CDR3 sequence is CASSDGSGSTRELFF. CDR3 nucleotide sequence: TGCGCCAGCAGTGATGGTAGCGGGAGTACCAGGGAGCTGTTTTTT.

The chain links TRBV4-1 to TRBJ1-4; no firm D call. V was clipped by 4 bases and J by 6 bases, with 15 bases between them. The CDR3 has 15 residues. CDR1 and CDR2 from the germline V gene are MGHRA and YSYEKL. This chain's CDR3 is CASSPQAGGDEKLFF. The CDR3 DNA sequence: TGCGCCAGCAGCCCCCAGGCCGGAGGTGATGAAAAACTGTTTTTT.

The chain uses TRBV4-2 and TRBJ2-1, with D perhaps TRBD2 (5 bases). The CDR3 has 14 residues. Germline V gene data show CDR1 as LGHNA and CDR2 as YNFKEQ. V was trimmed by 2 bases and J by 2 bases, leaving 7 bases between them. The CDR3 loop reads CASSQSSAYNEQFF. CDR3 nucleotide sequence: TGTGCCAGCAGCCAAAGTAGCGCCTACAATGAGCAGTTCTTC.

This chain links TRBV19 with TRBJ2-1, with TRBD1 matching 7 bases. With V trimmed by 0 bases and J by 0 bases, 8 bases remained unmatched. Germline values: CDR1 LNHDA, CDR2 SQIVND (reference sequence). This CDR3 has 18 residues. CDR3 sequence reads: CASSIEVAGGFSYNEQFF. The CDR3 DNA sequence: TGTGCCAGTAGTATAGAGGTGGCAGGGGGTTTCTCCTACAATGAGCAGTTCTTC.

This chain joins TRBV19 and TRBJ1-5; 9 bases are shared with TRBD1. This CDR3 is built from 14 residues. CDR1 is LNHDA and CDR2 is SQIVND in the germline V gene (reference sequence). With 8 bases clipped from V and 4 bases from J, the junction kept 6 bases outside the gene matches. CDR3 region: CASSGTGPNQPQHF. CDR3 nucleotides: TGTGCCAGTTCTGGGACAGGGCCGAATCAGCCCCAGCATTTT.

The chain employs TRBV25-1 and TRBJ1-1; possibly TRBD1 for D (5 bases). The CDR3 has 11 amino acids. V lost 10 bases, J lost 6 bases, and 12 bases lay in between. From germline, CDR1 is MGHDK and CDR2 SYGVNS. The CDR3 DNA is TGTGCCACCTTAAGGGGTTCTGAAGCTTTCTTT. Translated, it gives CATLRGSEAFF.

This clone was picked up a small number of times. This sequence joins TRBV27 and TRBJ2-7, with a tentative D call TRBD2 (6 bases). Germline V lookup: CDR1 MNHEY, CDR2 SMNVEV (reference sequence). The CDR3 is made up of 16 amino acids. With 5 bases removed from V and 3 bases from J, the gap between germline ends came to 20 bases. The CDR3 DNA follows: TGTGCCAGCAGTGCCTACGGGACTCCTAACTTCTACGAGCAGTACTTC. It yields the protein CASSAYGTPNFYEQYF.

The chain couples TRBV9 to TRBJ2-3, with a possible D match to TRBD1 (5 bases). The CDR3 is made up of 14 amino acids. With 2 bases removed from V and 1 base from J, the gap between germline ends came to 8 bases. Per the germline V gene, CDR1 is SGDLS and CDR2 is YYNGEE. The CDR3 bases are TGTGCCAGCAGCGTGCAGGGCGGCACAGATACGCAGTATTTT. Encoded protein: CASSVQGGTDTQYF.

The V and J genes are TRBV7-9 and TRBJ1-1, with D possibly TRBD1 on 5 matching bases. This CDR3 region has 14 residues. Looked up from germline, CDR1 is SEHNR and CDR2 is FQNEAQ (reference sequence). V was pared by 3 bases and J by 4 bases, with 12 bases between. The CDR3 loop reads CASSLTQGSTEAFF. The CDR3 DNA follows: TGTGCCAGCAGCTTGACCCAGGGTTCCACTGAAGCTTTCTTT.

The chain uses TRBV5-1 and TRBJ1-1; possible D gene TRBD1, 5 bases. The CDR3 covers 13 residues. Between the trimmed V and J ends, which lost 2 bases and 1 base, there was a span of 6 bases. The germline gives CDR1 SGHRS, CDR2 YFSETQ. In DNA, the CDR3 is TGCGCCAGCAGCTTTACAGGGAACACTGAAGCTTTCTTT. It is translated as CASSFTGNTEAFF.

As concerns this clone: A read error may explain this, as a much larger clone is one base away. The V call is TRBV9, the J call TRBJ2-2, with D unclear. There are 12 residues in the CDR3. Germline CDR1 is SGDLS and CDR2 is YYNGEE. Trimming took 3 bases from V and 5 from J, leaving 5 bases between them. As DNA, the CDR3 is TGTGCCAGCAGCGCCGGGACCGGGGAGCTGTTTTTT. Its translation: CASSAGTGELFF. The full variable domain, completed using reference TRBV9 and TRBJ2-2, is DSGVTQTPKHLITATGQRVTLRCSPRSGDLSVYWYQQSLDQGLQFLIQYYNGEERAKGNILERFSAQQFPDLHSELNLSSLELGDSALYFCASSAGTGELFFGEGSRLTVL.

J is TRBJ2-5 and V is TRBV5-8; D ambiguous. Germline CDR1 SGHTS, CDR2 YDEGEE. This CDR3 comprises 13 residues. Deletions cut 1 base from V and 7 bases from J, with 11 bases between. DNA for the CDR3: TGTGCCAGCAGCTTGCGCTCCACGGGGACCCAGTACTTC. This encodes CASSLRSTGTQYF.

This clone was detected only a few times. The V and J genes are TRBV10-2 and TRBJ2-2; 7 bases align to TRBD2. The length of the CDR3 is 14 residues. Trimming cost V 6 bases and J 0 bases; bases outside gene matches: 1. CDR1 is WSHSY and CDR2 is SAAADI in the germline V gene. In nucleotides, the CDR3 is TGCGCCAGCAGAGGACTAGCGAACACCGGGGAGCTGTTTTTT. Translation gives CASRGLANTGELFF.

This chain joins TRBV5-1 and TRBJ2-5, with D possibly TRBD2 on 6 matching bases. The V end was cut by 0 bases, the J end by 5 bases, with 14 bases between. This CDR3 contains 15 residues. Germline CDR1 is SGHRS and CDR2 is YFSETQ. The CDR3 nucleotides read TGCGCCAGCAGCTTGGCCCCGACTAGTGAGGAGACCCAGTACTTC. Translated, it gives CASSLAPTSEETQYF.

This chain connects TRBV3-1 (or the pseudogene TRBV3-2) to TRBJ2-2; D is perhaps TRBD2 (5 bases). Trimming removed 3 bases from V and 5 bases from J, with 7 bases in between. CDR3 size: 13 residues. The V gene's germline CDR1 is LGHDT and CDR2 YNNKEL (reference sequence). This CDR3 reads CASSQLATGELFF. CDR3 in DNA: TGTGCCAGCAGCCAGTTAGCGACCGGGGAGCTGTTTTTT.

CDR3 nucleotides: TGTGCCAGCAGCTTAGAGTCCGGGGTTACTGAAGCTTTCTTT. Translated, it gives CASSLESGVTEAFF. V and J are TRBV11-2 and TRBJ1-1; D gene uncertain. The length of the CDR3 is 14 residues. Trimming stripped 0 bases from V and 5 bases from J, with 10 bases between. Germline V CDR1 and CDR2: SGHAT, FQNNGV.

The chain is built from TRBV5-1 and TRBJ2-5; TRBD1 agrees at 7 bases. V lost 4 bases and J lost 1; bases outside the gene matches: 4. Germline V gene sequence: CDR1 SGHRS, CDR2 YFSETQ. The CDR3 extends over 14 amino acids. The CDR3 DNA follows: TGCGCCAGCAGCAAGAGACAGGGCCAAGAGACCCAGTACTTC. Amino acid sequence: CASSKRQGQETQYF.

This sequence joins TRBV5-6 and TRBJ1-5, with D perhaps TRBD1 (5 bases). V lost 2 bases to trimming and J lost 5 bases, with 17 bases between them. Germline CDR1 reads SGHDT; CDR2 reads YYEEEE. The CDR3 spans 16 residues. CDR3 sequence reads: CASSFGAGQGDQPQHF. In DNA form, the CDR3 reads TGTGCCAGCAGCTTTGGGGCTGGGCAGGGCGATCAGCCCCAGCATTTT.

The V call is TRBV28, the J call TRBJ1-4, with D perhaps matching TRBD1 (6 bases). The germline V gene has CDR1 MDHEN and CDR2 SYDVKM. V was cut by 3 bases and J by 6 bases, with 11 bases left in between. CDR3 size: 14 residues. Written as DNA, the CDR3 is TGTGCCAGCAGTTTCCTGGCAGGGGATGAAAAACTGTTTTTT. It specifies CASSFLAGDEKLFF.

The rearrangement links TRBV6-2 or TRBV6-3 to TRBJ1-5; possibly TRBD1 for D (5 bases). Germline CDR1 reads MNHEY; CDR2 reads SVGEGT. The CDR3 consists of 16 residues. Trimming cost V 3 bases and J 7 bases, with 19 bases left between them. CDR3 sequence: CASSYRRGGVGQPQHF. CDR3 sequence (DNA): TGTGCCAGCAGTTATCGGCGCGGAGGGGTGGGACAGCCCCAGCATTTT.

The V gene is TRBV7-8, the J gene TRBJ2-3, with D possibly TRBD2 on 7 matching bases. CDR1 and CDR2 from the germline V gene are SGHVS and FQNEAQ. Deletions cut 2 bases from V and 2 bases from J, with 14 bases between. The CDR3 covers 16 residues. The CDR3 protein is CASSLLSRGATDTQYF. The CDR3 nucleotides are TGTGCCAGCAGCTTACTGAGTCGGGGGGCCACAGATACGCAGTATTTT.